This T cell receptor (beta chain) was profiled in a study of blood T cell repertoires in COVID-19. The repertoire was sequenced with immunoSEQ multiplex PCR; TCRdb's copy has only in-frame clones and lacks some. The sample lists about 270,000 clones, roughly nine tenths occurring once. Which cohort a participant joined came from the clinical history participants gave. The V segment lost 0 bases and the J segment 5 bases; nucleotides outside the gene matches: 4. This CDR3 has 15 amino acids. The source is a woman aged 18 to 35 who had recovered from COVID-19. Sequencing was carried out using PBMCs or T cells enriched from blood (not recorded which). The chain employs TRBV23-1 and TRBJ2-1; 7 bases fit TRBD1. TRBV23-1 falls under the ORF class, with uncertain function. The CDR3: CASSQSGQPNNEQFF. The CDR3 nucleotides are TGCGCCAGCAGTCAATCGGGACAGCCGAACAATGAGCAGTTCTTC.